These 27 T cell receptor beta chains were sequenced from one sample in a study of Graves' ophthalmopathy and Graves' hyperthyroidism. RNA transcripts were the source from which TCR beta CDR3 regions were amplified. Amplification began with first-round RT-PCR using HTBI primers, then second-round multiplex PCR was performed. TCRdb reprocessed the multiplex PCR reads via MiXCR and lists one record per CDR3 protein. The data show almost 750,000 distinct CDR3 sequences, with 40% seen just once and about 40% held by the top ten. The sequencing input was peripheral blood. Receptor source: an adult man with Graves' ophthalmopathy.

The rearrangement joins TRBV19 to TRBJ1-1, with D perhaps TRBD1 (5 bases). V was cut by 8 bases and J by 3 bases, with 16 bases left in between. The CDR3 spans 14 residues. Germline V lookup: CDR1 LNHDA, CDR2 SQIVND (reference sequence). CDR3 amino acids: CASGGTESYTEAFF. DNA for the CDR3: TGTGCCAGTGGAGGGACGGAATCCTACACTGAAGCTTTCTTT.

In this sample, this clonotype turned up many times. CDR3 DNA sequence: TGTGCCAGTAGTTACGGACAGGTAGGCTACGAGCAGTACTTC. Translating it yields CASSYGQVGYEQYF. The chain couples TRBV19 to TRBJ2-7; 7 bases are a match to TRBD1. Germline values: CDR1 LNHDA, CDR2 SQIVND (reference sequence). This CDR3 contains 14 residues. V lost 5 bases to trimming and J lost 3 bases; unmatched junction nucleotides: 7.

This clonotype is a singleton in its sample. The CDR3 loop is CASSQEQVRRHTGELFF. The CDR3 coding sequence is TGTGCCAGCAGCCAAGAACAGGTCCGGCGGCACACCGGGGAGCTGTTTTTT. The rearrangement links TRBV7-2 to TRBJ2-2; D is possibly TRBD1 (5 bases). Germline values: CDR1 SGHTA, CDR2 FQGNSA. The CDR3 is 17 residues long. Deletions cut 5 bases from V and 3 bases from J, with 19 bases between.

This clonotype was seen more than once but under ten times. This rearrangement joins TRBV4-1 to TRBJ1-3, with unresolved D. The CDR3 length is 13 residues. Trimming removed 1 base at V and 8 bases at J, with 9 bases between. Germline CDR1 reads MGHRA; CDR2 reads YSYEKL. The CDR3 DNA reads as TGCGCCAGCAGCCAAGCCCCAGTGGACACCATATATTTT. It is translated as CASSQAPVDTIYF.

V gene TRBV10-3 combines with J gene TRBJ1-5; 9 nucleotides align to TRBD1. Germline values: CDR1 ENHRY, CDR2 SYGVKD. This CDR3 region has 15 residues. V shed 10 bases, J shed 1 base, and the junction held 8 bases outside the gene matches. Here the CDR3 reads CASKGQGNSNQPQHF. The CDR3 region has the DNA TGTGCCAGCAAGGGACAGGGTAACAGCAATCAGCCCCAGCATTTT.

This clonotype was seen at least ten times. The chain uses TRBV7-2 and TRBJ1-5; no definite D call. The CDR3 is 14 residues long. CDR1 SGHTA and CDR2 FQGNSA come from the germline V gene. V was pared by 3 bases and J by 7 bases, with 13 bases between. CDR3 loop: CASSFMVGRQPQHF. CDR3 DNA sequence: TGTGCCAGCAGCTTCATGGTCGGACGGCAGCCCCAGCATTTT. The complete variable domain, with remaining parts taken from reference TRBV7-2 and TRBJ1-5, reads GAGVSQSPSNKVTEKGKDVELRCDPISGHTALYWYRQSLGQGLEFLIYFQGNSAPDKSGLPSDRFSAERTGGSVSTLTIQRTQQEDSAVYLCASSFMVGRQPQHFGDGTRLSIL.

Notes on this clonotype: A much larger clone lies one base from this, so it may be a read error. This chain connects TRBV11-2 to TRBJ2-7, with D tentatively TRBD1 (5 bases). The V gene's germline CDR1 is SGHAT and CDR2 FQNNGV. The CDR3 extends over 13 amino acids. CDR3 in amino acids: CASGFIQGNEQYF. The CDR3 DNA reads as TGTGCCAGCGGCTTCATCCAGGGCAACGAGCAGTACTTC.

J is TRBJ2-7 and V is TRBV11-1; 14 nucleotides align to TRBD2. The ends lost 5 bases at V and 4 bases at J; junction bases unmatched: 10. The CDR3 spans 17 residues. In germline, CDR1 is SGHAT, CDR2 FQDESV (reference sequence). CDR3 residues: CASSRLAGGTVGYEQYF. CDR3 coding DNA: TGTGCCAGCAGCCGACTAGCGGGGGGGACGGTCGGGTACGAGCAGTACTTC.

Concerning this clonotype: Germline is not matched at one junction end, which may reflect a read error. The CDR3 sequence is CTSSTRDRGDEQYF. CDR3 DNA: TGTACCAGCAGCACCCGGGACAGGGGTGACGAGCAGTACTTC. V gene TRBV9 combines with J gene TRBJ2-7, with 10 positions matching TRBD1. CDR1 is SGDLS and CDR2 is YYNGEE in the germline V gene. The CDR3 has 14 amino acids.

J is TRBJ1-5 and V is TRBV20-1; D is possibly TRBD1 (5 bases). CDR3 length: 14 residues. Germline-derived CDR1 and CDR2 are DFQATT and SNEGSKA (reference sequence). V lost 3 bases and J lost 7, with 16 bases in between. Here the CDR3 DNA reads TGCAGTGCTAGTCGGCAGGGTGGGAAACAGCCCCAGCATTTT. It yields the protein CSASRQGGKQPQHF.

This clonotype was seen at least ten times. V gene TRBV7-9 combines with J gene TRBJ1-4; 9 bases map to TRBD1. CDR1 and CDR2 from the germline V gene are SEHNR and FQNEAQ (reference sequence). The V and J ends lost 5 bases and 14 bases, in that order; junction bases with no gene match: 9. The CDR3 totals 13 residues. This CDR3 is CASSLGTGQGLFF. The CDR3 bases are TGTGCCAGCAGCCTTGGGACAGGGCAAGGTCTGTTTTTT.

About this clonotype itself: A read error may account for a junction end that differs from germline. The chain combines TRBV9 with TRBJ2-2, with D maybe TRBD1 (7 bases). From germline, CDR1 is SGDLS and CDR2 YYNGEE. The CDR3 is 16 residues long. The CDR3 DNA sequence: TGTGCCAGCAGCGTGGAGGGGGCACCGAACGCCGGGGAGCTGTTTTTT. This translates into CASSVEGAPNAGELFF. Full variable domain (remainder filled in from reference TRBV9 and TRBJ2-2): DSGVTQTPKHLITATGQRVTLRCSPRSGDLSVYWYQQSLDQGLQFLIQYYNGEERAKGNILERFSAQQFPDLHSELNLSSLELGDSALYFCASSVEGAPNAGELFFGEGSRLTVL.

The table lists this clonotype with a few counts. The chain couples TRBV7-9 to TRBJ1-3; 7 nucleotides match TRBD1. V was pared by 5 bases and J by 0 bases, with 10 bases of the junction left unmatched. This CDR3 spans 17 amino acids. CDR1 is SEHNR and CDR2 is FQNEAQ in the germline V gene (reference sequence). CDR3 residues: CASSPPGQLLSGNTIYF. The CDR3 coding sequence is TGTGCCAGCAGCCCGCCGGGACAGCTCCTCTCTGGAAACACCATATATTTT.

In its sample, this clonotype was seen many times. V usage is TRBV29-1 and J usage is TRBJ2-7; 10 bases map to TRBD1. CDR1 is SQVTM, CDR2 ANQGSEA, per germline. There are 11 residues in the CDR3. Losses at the gene ends were 6 bases for V and 7 bases for J; bases not matched to a gene: 3. Here the CDR3 DNA reads TGCAGCGTCGGGACAGGGGAAGAGCAGTACTTC. It specifies CSVGTGEEQYF.

The chain links TRBV20-1 to TRBJ1-1, with D perhaps TRBD1 (5 bases). Germline V lookup: CDR1 DFQATT, CDR2 SNEGSKA (reference sequence). The CDR3 length is 15 residues. V lost 5 bases and J lost 2, with 18 bases in between. CDR3 residues: CSAEGYIQRNTEAFF. For the CDR3, the DNA is TGCAGTGCTGAGGGGTACATACAGCGTAACACTGAAGCTTTCTTT.

This clonotype was found once. DNA for the CDR3: TGTGCCTGGAGTCCGACAGGGTCGGATGGCTACACCTTC. This codes for CAWSPTGSDGYTF. The rearrangement links TRBV25-1 to TRBJ1-2; 7 bases are shared with TRBD1. This CDR3 region has 13 residues. Trimming took 11 bases from V and 6 from J; bases not matched to a gene: 12. From germline, CDR1 is MGHDK and CDR2 SYGVNS.

The DNA for the CDR3 is TGTGCCAGCAGCTTAGTTGTGGCAGATACGCAGTATTTT. Protein product: CASSLVVADTQYF. The V and J genes are TRBV2 and TRBJ2-3, with no clear D. V lost 6 bases and J lost 4, with 11 bases in between. The CDR3 extends over 13 amino acids. From germline, CDR1 is SNHLY and CDR2 FYNNEI.

This clonotype was recorded a few times. The rearrangement joins TRBV2 to TRBJ2-3; 7 bases match TRBD1. The germline gives CDR1 SNHLY, CDR2 FYNNEI. The CDR3 runs 17 residues. Germline trimming cut 7 bases from V and 2 bases from J; bases unmatched to any gene: 15. CDR3 region: CASTPAARDSYTDTQYF. As DNA, the CDR3 is TGTGCCAGCACCCCCGCCGCCCGGGACAGTTACACAGATACGCAGTATTTT.

In its sample, this clonotype was seen many times. The chain is built from TRBV29-1 and TRBJ2-7, with D hard to call. The length of the CDR3 is 15 residues. The V end lost 0 bases, the J end lost 0 bases, and 12 bases lay between the germline ends. From germline, CDR1 is SQVTM and CDR2 ANQGSEA. CDR3 in amino acids: CSVEDAAASSYEQYF. Written as DNA, the CDR3 is TGCAGCGTTGAAGATGCGGCAGCCAGCTCCTACGAGCAGTACTTC.

The table lists this clonotype with a few counts. The chain joins TRBV7-2 to TRBJ2-2; 10 bases are a match to TRBD2. Germline V lookup: CDR1 SGHTA, CDR2 FQGNSA. The CDR3 extends over 15 amino acids. V dropped 0 bases and J dropped 11; count of bases not matched to a gene: 6. The CDR3 DNA is TGTGCCAGCAGCTTAGCGTCTTTAGCGGGGGGAGAGCTGTTTTTT. It translates to CASSLASLAGGELFF.

This clonotype was seen once. The chain is built from TRBV20-1 and TRBJ2-7; TRBD1 or TRBD2 may be the D gene (5 bases each). The CDR3 is made up of 14 amino acids. CDR1 is DFQATT, CDR2 SNEGSKA, per germline (reference sequence). Trimming took off 3 bases at V and 0 bases at J, with 12 bases between the two ends. Here the CDR3 reads CSASVSGLSYEQYF. The DNA of the CDR3 is TGCAGTGCTAGCGTATCGGGGCTCTCCTACGAGCAGTACTTC.

For this clonotype: A much larger clone differs by one base, so this may be a read error. The gene calls are TRBV7-9 and TRBJ1-1; no definite D call. In germline, CDR1 is SEHNR, CDR2 FQNEAQ (reference sequence). This CDR3 is 14 amino acids long. Trimming stripped 2 bases from V and 3 bases from J, with 10 bases between. The CDR3 DNA reads TGTGCCAGCAGCTTAATGGCTAGGGACACTGAAGCTTTCTTT. As protein: CASSLMARDTEAFF.

The rearrangement links TRBV19 to TRBJ2-2, with D maybe TRBD2 (6 bases). CDR1 and CDR2 (germline): LNHDA, SQIVND (reference sequence). This CDR3 comprises 15 residues. Trimming removed 7 bases from V and 0 bases from J, with 12 bases in between. The CDR3 bases are TGTGCCAGTAAACCGGCGGGATCGAACACCGGGGAGCTGTTTTTT. This codes for CASKPAGSNTGELFF.

This rearrangement joins TRBV7-9 to TRBJ1-5; 7 bases fit TRBD1. Trimming cost V 5 bases and J 3 bases; bases outside gene matches: 7. The CDR3 spans 15 residues. From germline, CDR1 is SEHNR and CDR2 FQNEAQ (reference sequence). For the CDR3, the DNA is TGTGCCAGCAGCCAAGGGGACAGCCCCAATCAGCCCCAGCATTTT. Protein: CASSQGDSPNQPQHF.

This chain connects TRBV24-1 to TRBJ1-2; D not resolved. This CDR3 contains 15 residues. Germline V gene lookup returns CDR1 KGHDR and CDR2 SFDVKD. The germline V and J ends were trimmed by 1 base and 7 bases, with 15 bases remaining between them. The CDR3 spells CATSDFQAPFGGYTF. As DNA, the CDR3 is TGTGCCACCAGTGATTTTCAGGCCCCTTTTGGTGGCTACACCTTC.

The J gene is TRBJ2-5, the V gene TRBV4-2, with D maybe TRBD2 (5 bases). Deletions cut 1 base from V and 1 base from J, with 13 bases between. CDR3 length equals 16 residues. Germline CDR1 is LGHNA and CDR2 is YNFKEQ. Written as DNA, the CDR3 is TGTGCCAGCAGCCAAGGGGTAGGCGGGCCCCAAGAGACCCAGTACTTC. Translating it yields CASSQGVGGPQETQYF.

The sample holds many counts of this clonotype. The V and J genes are TRBV12-3 or TRBV12-4 and TRBJ2-5; TRBD2 might be the D (6 bases). The CDR3 is 15 residues long. Trimming left V 6 bases short and J 5 bases short, with 19 bases between. This CDR3 reads CASSQTLVSGETQYF. CDR3 in DNA: TGTGCCAGCAGCCAAACCCTCGTTAGCGGCGAGACCCAGTACTTC.